The clone carrying this TCR beta chain was seen more than once but under ten times. What it binds is not known. Germline V gene data show CDR1 as SGHAT and CDR2 as FQDESV (reference sequence). This CDR3 is built from 21 residues. V gave up 5 bases and J gave up 0 bases, with 29 bases separating them. The sample belongs to a study of response to subunit inactivated influenza vaccine. General study results and limits: There was a suggestion from the authors that each seasonal influenza vaccination recruits few new T cells.

In TCRdb, the RT-PCR reads were re-called with MiXCR into one record per CDR3 protein. This table has about half a million distinct CDR3 sequences, approximately 11% appearing once. This receptor was obtained from a man aged 50 to 59 who received an inactivated influenza vaccine. The rearrangement links TRBV11-1 to TRBJ2-1, with D perhaps matching TRBD1 or TRBD2 (7 bases each). The material was PBMCs from blood, obtained 40 to 50 days after vaccination. The CDR3 nucleotides read TGTGCCAGCAGCGGATTTGGGGACTACGGGACAGCGGGGACCTCCTACAATGAGCAGTTCTTC. As protein: CASSGFGDYGTAGTSYNEQFF.